This TCR beta chain was found in a study of CD8 T cells in Susac syndrome. With random hexamers, roughly 0.5 to 1 ug RNA was reverse transcribed. TCRdb reanalysed the immunoSEQ multiplex PCR reads using MiXCR and keeps one entry per CDR3 protein. The table lists over 140,000 distinct CDR3 sequences, 85% to 95% of them singletons. Negative isolation yielded the CD8+ and CD4+ T cells, while FACS enriched the TEMRA cells. The CDR3 is 16 residues long. The chain has TRBV21-1 and TRBJ2-2; the D segment call TRBD1 is taken from the table without a DNA check. TRBV21-1 is a pseudogene. This receptor was identified in a human donor with Susac syndrome. The specimen was CD4+ T cells from PBMCs. The CDR3 DNA reads TGTGCCAGCAGCATTTTCCAGGGGGCCGATACCGGGGAGCTGTTTTTT. This codes for CASSIFQGADTGELFF.